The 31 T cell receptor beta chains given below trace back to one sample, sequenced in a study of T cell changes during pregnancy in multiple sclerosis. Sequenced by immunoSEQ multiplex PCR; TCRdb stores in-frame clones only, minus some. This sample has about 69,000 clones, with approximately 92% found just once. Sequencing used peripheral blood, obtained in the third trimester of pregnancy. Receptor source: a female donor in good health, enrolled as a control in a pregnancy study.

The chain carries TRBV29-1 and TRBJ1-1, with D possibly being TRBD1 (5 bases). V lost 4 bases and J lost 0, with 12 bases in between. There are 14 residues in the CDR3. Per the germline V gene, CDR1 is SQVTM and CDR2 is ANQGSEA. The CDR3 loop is CSVVGDHMNTEAFF. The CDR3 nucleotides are TGCAGCGTTGTAGGGGATCACATGAACACTGAAGCTTTCTTT.

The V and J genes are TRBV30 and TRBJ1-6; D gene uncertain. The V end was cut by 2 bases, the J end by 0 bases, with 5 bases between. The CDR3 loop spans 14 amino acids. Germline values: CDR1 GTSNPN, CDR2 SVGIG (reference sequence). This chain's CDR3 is CAWSSSSYNSPLHF. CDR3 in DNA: TGTGCCTGGAGTTCGAGCTCCTATAATTCACCCCTCCACTTT.

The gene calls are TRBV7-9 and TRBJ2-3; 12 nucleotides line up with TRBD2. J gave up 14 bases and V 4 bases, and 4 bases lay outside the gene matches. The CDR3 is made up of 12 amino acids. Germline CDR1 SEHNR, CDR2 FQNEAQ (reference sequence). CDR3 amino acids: CASSSLAGGRYF. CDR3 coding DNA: TGTGCCAGCAGCTCTCTAGCGGGGGGGAGGTATTTT.

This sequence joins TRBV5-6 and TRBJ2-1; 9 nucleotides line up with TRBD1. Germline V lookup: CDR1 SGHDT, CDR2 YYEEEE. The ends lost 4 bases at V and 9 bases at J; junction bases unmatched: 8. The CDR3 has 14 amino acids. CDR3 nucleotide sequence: TGTGCCAGCAGCCCACAGGGGGCGCGTCTTGAGCAGTTCTTC. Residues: CASSPQGARLEQFF.

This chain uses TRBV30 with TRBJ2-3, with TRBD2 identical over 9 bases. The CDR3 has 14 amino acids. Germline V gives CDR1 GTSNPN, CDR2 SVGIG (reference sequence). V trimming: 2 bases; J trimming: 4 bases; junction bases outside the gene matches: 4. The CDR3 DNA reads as TGTGCCTGGAGTAATAGCGGGGGAGCAGATACGCAGTATTTT. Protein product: CAWSNSGGADTQYF.

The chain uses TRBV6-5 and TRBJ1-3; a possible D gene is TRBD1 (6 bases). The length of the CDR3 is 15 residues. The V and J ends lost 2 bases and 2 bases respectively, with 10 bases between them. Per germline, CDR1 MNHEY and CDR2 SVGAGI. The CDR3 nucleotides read TGTGCCAGCAGTTACGGGGGGGGGCCTGGAAACACCATATATTTT. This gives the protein CASSYGGGPGNTIYF.

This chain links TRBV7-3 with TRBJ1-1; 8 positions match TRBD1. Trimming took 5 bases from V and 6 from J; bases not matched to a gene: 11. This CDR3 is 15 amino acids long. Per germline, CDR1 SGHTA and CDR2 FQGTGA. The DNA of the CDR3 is TGTGCCAGCAGCCCTGACAGGGGCCGGGGGGCTGAAGCTTTCTTT. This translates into CASSPDRGRGAEAFF. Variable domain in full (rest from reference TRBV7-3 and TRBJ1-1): GAGVSQTPSNKVTEKGKYVELRCDPISGHTALYWYRQSLGQGPEFLIYFQGTGAADDSGLPNDRFFAVRPEGSVSTLKIQRTERGDSAVYLCASSPDRGRGAEAFFGQGTRLTVV.

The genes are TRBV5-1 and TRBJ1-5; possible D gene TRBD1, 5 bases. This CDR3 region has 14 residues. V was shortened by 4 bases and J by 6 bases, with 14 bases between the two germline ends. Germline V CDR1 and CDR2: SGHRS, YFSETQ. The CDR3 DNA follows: TGCGCCAGCAGCCCGGCCGGGGGGGGTCAGCCCCAGCATTTT. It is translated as CASSPAGGGQPQHF.

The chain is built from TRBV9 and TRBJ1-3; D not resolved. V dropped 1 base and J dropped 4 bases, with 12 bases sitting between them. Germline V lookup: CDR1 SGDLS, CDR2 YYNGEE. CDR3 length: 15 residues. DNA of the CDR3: TGTGCCAGCAGCGTAAGCGTGACCGGAGGAAACACCATATATTTT. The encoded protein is CASSVSVTGGNTIYF.

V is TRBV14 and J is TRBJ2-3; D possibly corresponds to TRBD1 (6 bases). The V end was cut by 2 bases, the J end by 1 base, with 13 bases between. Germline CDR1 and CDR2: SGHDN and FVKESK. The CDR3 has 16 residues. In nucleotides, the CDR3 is TGTGCCAGCAGCCAAAACACAGGGTTCGGCACAGATACGCAGTATTTT. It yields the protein CASSQNTGFGTDTQYF. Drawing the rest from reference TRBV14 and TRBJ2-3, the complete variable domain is EAGVTQFPSHSVIEKGQTVTLRCDPISGHDNLYWYRRVMGKEIKFLLHFVKESKQDESGMPNNRFLAERTGGTYSTLKVQPAELEDSGVYFCASSQNTGFGTDTQYFGPGTRLTVL.

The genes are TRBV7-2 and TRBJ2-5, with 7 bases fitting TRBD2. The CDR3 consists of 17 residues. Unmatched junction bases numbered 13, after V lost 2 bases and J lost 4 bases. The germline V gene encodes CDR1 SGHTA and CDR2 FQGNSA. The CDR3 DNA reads TGTGCCAGCAGCTTACTGGGGGGGTTCGCTCGGCCAGAGACCCAGTACTTC. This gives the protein CASSLLGGFARPETQYF. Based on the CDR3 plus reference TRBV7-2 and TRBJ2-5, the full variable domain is GAGVSQSPSNKVTEKGKDVELRCDPISGHTALYWYRQSLGQGLEFLIYFQGNSAPDKSGLPSDRFSAERTGGSVSTLTIQRTQQEDSAVYLCASSLLGGFARPETQYFGPGTRLLVL.

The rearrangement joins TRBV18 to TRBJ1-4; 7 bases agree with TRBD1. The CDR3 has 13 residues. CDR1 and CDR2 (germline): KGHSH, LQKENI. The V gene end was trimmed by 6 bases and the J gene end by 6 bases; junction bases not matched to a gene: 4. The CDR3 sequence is CASSRQGDEKLFF. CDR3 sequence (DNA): TGTGCCAGCTCTCGACAGGGTGATGAAAAACTGTTTTTT.

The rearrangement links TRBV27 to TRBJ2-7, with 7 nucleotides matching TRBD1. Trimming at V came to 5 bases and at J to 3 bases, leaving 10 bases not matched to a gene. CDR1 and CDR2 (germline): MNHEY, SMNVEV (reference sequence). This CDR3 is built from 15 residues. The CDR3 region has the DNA TGTGCCAGCAGTGCCTCCCGACAGGGTAACTACGAGCAGTACTTC. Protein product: CASSASRQGNYEQYF.

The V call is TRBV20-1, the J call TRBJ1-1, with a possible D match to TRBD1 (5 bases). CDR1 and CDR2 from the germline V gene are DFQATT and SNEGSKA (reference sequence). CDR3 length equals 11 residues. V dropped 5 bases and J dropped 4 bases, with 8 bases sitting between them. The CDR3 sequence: CSAPRVTEAFF. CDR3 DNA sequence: TGCAGTGCTCCCAGGGTCACTGAAGCTTTCTTT.

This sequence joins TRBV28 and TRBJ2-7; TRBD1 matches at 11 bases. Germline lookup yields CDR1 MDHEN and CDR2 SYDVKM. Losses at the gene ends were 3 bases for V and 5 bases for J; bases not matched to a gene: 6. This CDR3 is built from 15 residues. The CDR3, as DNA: TGTGCCAGCAGTTTCCGGACAGGGGGCTCGGACGAGCAGTACTTC. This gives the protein CASSFRTGGSDEQYF.

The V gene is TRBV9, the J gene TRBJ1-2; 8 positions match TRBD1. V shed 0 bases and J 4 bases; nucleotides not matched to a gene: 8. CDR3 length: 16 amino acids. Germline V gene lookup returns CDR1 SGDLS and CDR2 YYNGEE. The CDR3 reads CASSVGSRGLPYGYTF. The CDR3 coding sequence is TGTGCCAGCAGCGTAGGGTCCAGGGGGCTCCCCTATGGCTACACCTTC.

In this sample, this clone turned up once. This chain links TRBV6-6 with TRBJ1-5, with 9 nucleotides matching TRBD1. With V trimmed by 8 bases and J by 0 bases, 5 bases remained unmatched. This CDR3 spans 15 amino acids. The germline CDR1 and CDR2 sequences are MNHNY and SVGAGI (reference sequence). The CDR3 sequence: CASGTGQYSNQPQHF. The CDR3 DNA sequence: TGTGCCAGCGGGACAGGGCAATATAGCAATCAGCCCCAGCATTTT.

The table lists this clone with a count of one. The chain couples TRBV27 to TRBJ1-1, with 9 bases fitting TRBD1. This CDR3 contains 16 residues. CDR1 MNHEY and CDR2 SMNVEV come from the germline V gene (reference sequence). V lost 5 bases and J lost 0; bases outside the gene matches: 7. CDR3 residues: CASSNRGRPVNTEAFF. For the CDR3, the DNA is TGTGCCAGCAGTAACAGGGGGCGACCAGTGAACACTGAAGCTTTCTTT.

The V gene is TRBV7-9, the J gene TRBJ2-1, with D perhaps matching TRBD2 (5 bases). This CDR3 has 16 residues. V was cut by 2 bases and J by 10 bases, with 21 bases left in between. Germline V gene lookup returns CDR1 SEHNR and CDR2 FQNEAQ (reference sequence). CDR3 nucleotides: TGTGCCAGCAGCTTACCCCGGGGAGCCGCGATCGGGGAGCAGTTCTTC. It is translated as CASSLPRGAAIGEQFF. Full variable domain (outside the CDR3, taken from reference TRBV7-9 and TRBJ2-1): DTGVSQNPRHKITKRGQNVTFRCDPISEHNRLYWYRQTLGQGPEFLTYFQNEAQLEKSRLLSDRFSAERPKGSFSTLEIQRTEQGDSAMYLCASSLPRGAAIGEQFFGPGTRLTVL.

CDR3 residues: CASSQDPGYLNEKLFF. The DNA for the CDR3 is TGTGCCAGCAGCCAAGATCCAGGATATCTCAACGAAAAACTGTTTTTT. J is TRBJ1-4 and V is TRBV4-2; D gene ambiguous. The CDR3 has 16 residues. Germline lookup yields CDR1 LGHNA and CDR2 YNFKEQ. Deletions cut 0 bases from V and 8 bases from J, with 16 bases between.

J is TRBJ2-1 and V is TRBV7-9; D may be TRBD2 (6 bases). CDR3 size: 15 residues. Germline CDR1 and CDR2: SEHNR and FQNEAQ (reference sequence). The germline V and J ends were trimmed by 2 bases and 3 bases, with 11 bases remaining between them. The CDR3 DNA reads TGTGCCAGCAGCTTAAGGAGGGATTACTACAATGAGCAGTTCTTC. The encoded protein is CASSLRRDYYNEQFF.

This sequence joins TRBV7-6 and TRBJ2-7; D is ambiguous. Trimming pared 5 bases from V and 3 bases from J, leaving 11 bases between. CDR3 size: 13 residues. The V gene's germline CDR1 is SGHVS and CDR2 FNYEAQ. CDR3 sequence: CASSQDLFYEQYF. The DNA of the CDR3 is TGTGCCAGCAGCCAAGACTTGTTCTACGAGCAGTACTTC.

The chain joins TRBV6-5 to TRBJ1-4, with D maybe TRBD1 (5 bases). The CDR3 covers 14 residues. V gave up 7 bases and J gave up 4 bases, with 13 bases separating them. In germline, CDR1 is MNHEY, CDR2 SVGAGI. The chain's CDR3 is CASKGLGFNEKLFF. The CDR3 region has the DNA TGTGCCAGCAAGGGGTTGGGGTTTAATGAAAAACTGTTTTTT.

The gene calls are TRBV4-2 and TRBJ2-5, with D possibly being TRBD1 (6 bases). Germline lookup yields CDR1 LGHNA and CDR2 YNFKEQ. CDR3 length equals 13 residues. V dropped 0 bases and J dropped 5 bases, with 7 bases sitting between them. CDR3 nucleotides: TGTGCCAGCAGCCAAGATACAGGGGAGACCCAGTACTTC. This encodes CASSQDTGETQYF.

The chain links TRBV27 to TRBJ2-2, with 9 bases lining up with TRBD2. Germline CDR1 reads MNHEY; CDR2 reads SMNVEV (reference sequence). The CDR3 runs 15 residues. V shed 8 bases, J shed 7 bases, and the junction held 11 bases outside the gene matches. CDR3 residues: CASSMGSGSFGELFF. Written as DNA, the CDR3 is TGTGCCAGCTCCATGGGTAGCGGGAGCTTCGGGGAGCTGTTTTTT.

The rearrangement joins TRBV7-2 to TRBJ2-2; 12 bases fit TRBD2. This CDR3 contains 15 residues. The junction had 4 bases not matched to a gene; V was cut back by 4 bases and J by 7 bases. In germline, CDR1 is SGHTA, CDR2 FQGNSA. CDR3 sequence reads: CASSSLAGGNGELFF. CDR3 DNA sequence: TGTGCCAGCAGCTCTCTAGCGGGAGGGAACGGGGAGCTGTTTTTT.

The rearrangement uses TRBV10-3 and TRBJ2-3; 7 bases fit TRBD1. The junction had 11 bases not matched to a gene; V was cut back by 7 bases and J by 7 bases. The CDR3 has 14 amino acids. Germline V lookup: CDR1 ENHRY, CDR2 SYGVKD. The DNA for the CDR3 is TGTGCCATCAATGCCGGGACAGATACTTATACGCAGTATTTT. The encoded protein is CAINAGTDTYTQYF.

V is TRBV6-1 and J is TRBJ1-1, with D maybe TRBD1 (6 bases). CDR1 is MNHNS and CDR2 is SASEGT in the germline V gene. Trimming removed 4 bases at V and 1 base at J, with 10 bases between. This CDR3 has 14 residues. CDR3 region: CASSGGQWNTEAFF. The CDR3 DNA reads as TGTGCCAGCAGTGGTGGACAGTGGAACACTGAAGCTTTCTTT.

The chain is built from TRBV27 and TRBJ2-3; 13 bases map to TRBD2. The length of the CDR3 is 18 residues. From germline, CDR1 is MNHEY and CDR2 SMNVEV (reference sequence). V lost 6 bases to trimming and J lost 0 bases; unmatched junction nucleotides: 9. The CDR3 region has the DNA TGTGCCAGCAGAGGATTAGGACTAGCGGGAGTTAGCACAGATACGCAGTATTTT. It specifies CASRGLGLAGVSTDTQYF.

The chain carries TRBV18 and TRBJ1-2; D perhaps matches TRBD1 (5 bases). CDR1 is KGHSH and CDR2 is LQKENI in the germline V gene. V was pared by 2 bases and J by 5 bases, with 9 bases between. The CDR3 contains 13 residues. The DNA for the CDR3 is TGTGCCAGCTCACCAGCGACAGCTTATGGCTACACCTTC. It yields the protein CASSPATAYGYTF.

The CDR3 loop is CASSSPKTGQGVLGNTIYF. The CDR3 nucleotides are TGTGCCAGCAGCTCTCCAAAGACGGGACAGGGAGTACTTGGAAACACCATATATTTT. The chain is built from TRBV9 and TRBJ1-3; 9 bases align to TRBD1. The CDR3 sequence is 19 residues long. Germline trimming cut 4 bases from V and 3 bases from J; bases unmatched to any gene: 17. Per the germline V gene, CDR1 is SGDLS and CDR2 is YYNGEE.